This TCR beta chain was identified in a study of cytomegalovirus exposure and HLA in healthy donors. Broader study findings: Most CMV-associated TCR beta chains appeared HLA-restricted in a later analysis. An analysis was carried out at a later point. It showed that HLA-associated TCR beta chains were more clonally expanded than equally common non-associated chains. Cytomegalovirus status, reportedly, was diagnosed with high specificity and sensitivity by the classifier. Follow-up analysis seemed to connect common viral pathogens with several of the most significant clusters identified.

Notes on this clone: The antigen is not known.

The primer mix had 60 Vbeta and 13 Jbeta primers. Sequenced by immunoSEQ multiplex PCR; TCRdb stores in-frame clones only, minus some. The table has about 210,000 clones, about 80% seen once. This CDR3 spans 14 amino acids. CDR1 is SGHTA, CDR2 FQGNSA, per germline. Trimming pared 1 base from V and 5 bases from J, leaving 11 bases between. The material sequenced was PBMCs. The J gene is TRBJ1-1, the V gene TRBV7-2; D perhaps matches TRBD1 (6 bases). The receptor was isolated from a woman in her forties or fifties in good health and CMV-seropositive. The CDR3 sequence is CASSLGTQGTEAFF. DNA for the CDR3: TGTGCCAGCAGCTTAGGGACACAGGGTACTGAAGCTTTCTTT.